Sequencing of this TCR beta chain was carried out in a study of PD-L1 blockade in urothelial cancer. The assay was immunoSEQ multiplex PCR, and TCRdb's table has in-frame clones only and misses some. The top ten hold around 3.4% of the sample, which has tens of thousands of clones, 77% seen once. The CDR3 totals 14 residues. Germline CDR1 KGHSH, CDR2 LQKENI. Trimming took 6 bases from V and 3 from J, leaving 12 bases between them. Study results and limitations: Stronger expansion of tumor-associated clones in blood at 3 weeks distinguished durable-benefit patients.

This clone was detected once. Its antigen is unidentified. The sequence was collected from a man aged 65 to 79 with urothelial cancer. The rearrangement links TRBV18 to TRBJ1-5; weak D call: TRBD1 (6 bases). The sequences come from PBMCs, collected around atezolizumab (anti-PD-L1) treatment. As DNA, the CDR3 is TGTGCCAGCTCTCTTAGACAGGACAATCAGCCCCAGCATTTT. This codes for CASSLRQDNQPQHF.